One sample yielded the 22 T cell receptor beta chains listed below, sequenced in a study of beta chain features in type 1 diabetes. Sequenced material consisted of expressed TCRB transcripts (all of the isolated RNA was reverse transcribed). Some clones are missing from TCRdb's copy, which holds only in-frame ones; the method was immunoSEQ multiplex PCR. Among a few hundred thousand clones listed, around 10% were seen once. What was sequenced was naive CD4+ T cells from blood. All receptors come from a woman aged 18-29 years in good health.

The chain joins TRBV10-3 to TRBJ2-3; TRBD2 aligns across 7 bases. Germline CDR1 and CDR2: ENHRY and SYGVKD. V trimming: 5 bases; J trimming: 5 bases; junction bases outside the gene matches: 4. The CDR3 contains 13 residues. The chain's CDR3 is CAISLAGRDTQYF. CDR3 DNA: TGTGCCATCAGTTTAGCGGGCCGAGATACGCAGTATTTT.

This clone was recorded a few times. The chain has TRBV19 and TRBJ1-2; D is undetermined. The CDR3 consists of 15 residues. The V gene's germline CDR1 is LNHDA and CDR2 SQIVND (reference sequence). Deletions cut 7 bases from V and 2 bases from J, with 17 bases between. The CDR3 spells CASTHEGSRNYGYTF. The CDR3 DNA follows: TGTGCCAGTACCCACGAGGGCTCTCGAAACTATGGCTACACCTTC. Complete variable domain (other parts from reference TRBV19 and TRBJ1-2): DGGITQSPKYLFRKEGQNVTLSCEQNLNHDAMYWYRQDPGQGLRLIYYSQIVNDFQKGDIAEGYSVSREKKESFPLTVTSAQKNPTAFYLCASTHEGSRNYGYTFGSGTRLTVV.

This clone has only a few counts. The genes are TRBV12-5 and TRBJ1-5; 9 bases are shared with TRBD1. Germline V gene data show CDR1 as LGHNT and CDR2 as FRNRAP. CDR3 length: 17 amino acids. The trim removed 0 bases at V and 5 bases at J, leaving 8 bases unmatched. CDR3 DNA: TGTGCTAGTGGTTTGGTTGACAGGGGGAAAGACGATCAGCCCCAGCATTTT. Amino acid sequence: CASGLVDRGKDDQPQHF.

The chain uses TRBV7-9 and TRBJ2-5; D might be TRBD1 (5 bases). Trimming cost V 4 bases and J 3 bases, with 12 bases left between them. CDR1 SEHNR and CDR2 FQNEAQ come from the germline V gene (reference sequence). The CDR3 is made up of 14 amino acids. CDR3 amino acids: CASSSPGREETQYF. In nucleotides, the CDR3 is TGTGCCAGCAGCTCCCCAGGGCGCGAAGAGACCCAGTACTTC. Full variable domain (missing parts from reference TRBV7-9 and TRBJ2-5): DTGVSQNPRHKITKRGQNVTFRCDPISEHNRLYWYRQTLGQGPEFLTYFQNEAQLEKSRLLSDRFSAERPKGSFSTLEIQRTEQGDSAMYLCASSSPGREETQYFGPGTRLLVL.

This clone appeared a few times. The chain has TRBV30 and TRBJ1-1; TRBD1 might be the D (6 bases). In germline, CDR1 is GTSNPN, CDR2 SVGIG (reference sequence). Trimming took 5 bases from V and 6 from J, leaving 13 bases between them. This CDR3 has 12 amino acids. CDR3 sequence (DNA): TGTGCCTGGGGTGCAGGGGCCTCTGAAGCTTTCTTT. Its protein is CAWGAGASEAFF.

This clone was seen a handful of times. The rearrangement uses TRBV6-6 and TRBJ2-1; D is possibly TRBD2 (6 bases). The germline gives CDR1 MNHNY, CDR2 SVGAGI (reference sequence). The V end lost 6 bases, the J end lost 4 bases, and 10 bases lay between the germline ends. The CDR3 extends over 13 amino acids. CDR3 nucleotides: TGTGCCAGCAGGTCTAGCGAATACAATGAGCAGTTCTTC. Translation gives CASRSSEYNEQFF.

This chain uses TRBV6-6 with TRBJ2-1, with 9 bases lining up with TRBD2. Germline trimming cut 5 bases from V and 9 bases from J; bases unmatched to any gene: 5. The CDR3 sequence is 13 residues long. The germline CDR1 and CDR2 sequences are MNHNY and SVGAGI (reference sequence). The DNA of the CDR3 is TGTGCCAGCAGTAATGGACTAGCGCCTGAGCAGTTCTTC. Protein product: CASSNGLAPEQFF.

This clone was seen a few times. V and J are TRBV7-9 and TRBJ2-7; 8 bases are a match to TRBD2. Looked up from germline, CDR1 is SEHNR and CDR2 is FQNEAQ (reference sequence). V lost 6 bases, J lost 2 bases, and 18 bases stayed unmatched. The CDR3 runs to 18 residues. CDR3 sequence reads: CASSPAGGGPQGPYEQYF. The CDR3 region has the DNA TGTGCCAGCAGTCCGGCGGGGGGAGGGCCGCAGGGCCCCTACGAGCAGTACTTC.

This clone was detected only a few times. V gene TRBV6-1 combines with J gene TRBJ1-1; TRBD1 agrees at 9 bases. This CDR3 has 13 residues. Germline CDR1 reads MNHNS; CDR2 reads SASEGT. The V and J ends lost 6 bases and 5 bases, in that order; junction bases with no gene match: 4. CDR3 sequence reads: CASRATGGTEAFF. DNA for the CDR3: TGTGCCAGCAGGGCGACAGGGGGGACTGAAGCTTTCTTT.

The chain employs TRBV4-2 and TRBJ2-3; 13 bases are a match to TRBD2. Germline-derived CDR1 and CDR2 are LGHNA and YNFKEQ. This CDR3 has 16 amino acids. V gave up 4 bases and J gave up 4 bases; unmatched junction bases: 5. Here the CDR3 reads CASSLRLAGGADTQYF. The CDR3 nucleotides are TGTGCCAGCAGCCTCCGACTAGCGGGAGGTGCAGATACGCAGTATTTT.

This clone was detected ten times or more. The chain has TRBV11-2 and TRBJ2-7, with D possibly matching TRBD2 (7 bases). V shed 1 base and J shed 13 bases, with 14 bases lying between them. Germline V lookup: CDR1 SGHAT, CDR2 FQNNGV. This CDR3 region has 12 residues. CDR3 sequence reads: CASSLAGGHGYF. As DNA, the CDR3 is TGTGCCAGCAGCTTAGCGGGGGGACACGGATACTTC.

A few counts support this clone. The V gene is TRBV9, the J gene TRBJ2-5; 11 bases line up with TRBD1. The J segment lost 4 bases and the V segment lost 4 bases, leaving 9 bases of the junction unmatched. CDR1 SGDLS and CDR2 YYNGEE come from the germline V gene. This CDR3 has 16 amino acids. The CDR3 coding sequence is TGTGCCAGCAGCCCATCCGGGACAGGGGGGTCAGAGACCCAGTACTTC. It yields the protein CASSPSGTGGSETQYF.

The chain uses TRBV10-2 and TRBJ1-5; possibly TRBD1 for D (5 bases). The V gene's germline CDR1 is WSHSY and CDR2 SAAADI. The germline V and J ends were trimmed by 3 bases and 0 bases, with 9 bases remaining between them. The CDR3 is made up of 15 amino acids. CDR3 sequence reads: CASSDRQNSNQPQHF. CDR3 sequence (DNA): TGCGCCAGCAGTGATAGACAGAATAGCAATCAGCCCCAGCATTTT.

In this sample, this clone turned up a few times. The V call is TRBV5-1, the J call TRBJ2-7; TRBD1 is a possible D gene (5 bases). V was clipped by 0 bases and J by 2 bases, with 15 bases between them. CDR3 size: 16 residues. Germline V gene data show CDR1 as SGHRS and CDR2 as YFSETQ. CDR3 loop: CASSLGQQLLAYEQYF. The CDR3 region has the DNA TGCGCCAGCAGCTTGGGACAGCAGCTTCTGGCCTACGAGCAGTACTTC.

The rearrangement joins TRBV7-9 to TRBJ2-5; D is unclear. The tail of the sequence fits TRBJ2-7 better, so the J call may be wrong. The CDR3 is 15 residues long. CDR1 is SEHNR and CDR2 is FQNEAQ in the germline V gene (reference sequence). The CDR3, as DNA: TGTGCCAGCAGCTTAGCGCGAGTCACCCCCTACGAGCAGTACTTC. Protein product: CASSLARVTPYEQYF.

This clone has a handful of counts. This chain links TRBV6-6 with TRBJ2-7, with TRBD1 matching 7 bases. CDR3 length: 12 residues. J lost 6 bases, V lost 3 bases, and 2 bases had no gene match. Germline assignment: CDR1 MNHNY and CDR2 SVGAGI (reference sequence). The CDR3 DNA is TGTGCCAGCAGTTATCCAGGGGGCGAGCAGTACTTC. Translated, it gives CASSYPGGEQYF.

The chain employs TRBV10-3 and TRBJ2-7; possible D gene TRBD2, 7 bases. Trimming took 8 bases from V and 2 from J, leaving 13 bases between them. This CDR3 region has 13 residues. CDR1 ENHRY and CDR2 SYGVKD come from the germline V gene. This CDR3 reads CAIQRDIAYEQYF. The DNA of the CDR3 is TGTGCCATCCAGCGGGACATAGCCTACGAGCAGTACTTC.

At least ten counts were recorded for this clone. This CDR3 is CASSPPGQGGNIQYF. CDR3 DNA sequence: TGTGCCAGCAGCCCCCCGGGACAGGGGGGAAACATTCAGTACTTC. The J gene is TRBJ2-4, the V gene TRBV7-2, with 11 bases matching TRBD1. Germline values: CDR1 SGHTA, CDR2 FQGNSA. V trimming: 5 bases; J trimming: 6 bases; junction bases outside the gene matches: 6. The length of the CDR3 is 15 residues.

This clone was seen only a few times. This chain joins TRBV5-1 and TRBJ2-5; 7 bases agree with TRBD1. With V trimmed by 2 bases and J by 0 bases, 4 bases remained unmatched. CDR3 length: 15 amino acids. Germline values: CDR1 SGHRS, CDR2 YFSETQ. CDR3 in DNA: TGCGCCAGCAGCTTAATGGGGACAGACCAAGAGACCCAGTACTTC. Translation: CASSLMGTDQETQYF.

This clone has just a few counts. The chain combines TRBV27 with TRBJ2-3, with 9 bases fitting TRBD2. The CDR3 is 19 amino acids. From germline, CDR1 is MNHEY and CDR2 SMNVEV (reference sequence). Germline trimming cut 7 bases from V and 2 bases from J; bases unmatched to any gene: 19. DNA for the CDR3: TGTGCCAGCATCCTAAGGGCTAGCGGGACCTCTTACCTCACAGATACGCAGTATTTT. Residues: CASILRASGTSYLTDTQYF.

This clone was picked up a small number of times. The chain joins TRBV18 to TRBJ2-3; TRBD1 matches 12 bases. V dropped 3 bases and J dropped 5; count of bases not matched to a gene: 6. This CDR3 has 16 residues. CDR1 is KGHSH, CDR2 LQKENI, per germline. The CDR3 nucleotides read TGTGCCAGCTCACCTTCGGGACAGGGGGCAGGAGATACGCAGTATTTT. Residues: CASSPSGQGAGDTQYF.

This clone was counted a few times. The rearrangement uses TRBV5-1 and TRBJ2-7, with D perhaps TRBD1 (5 bases). V dropped 0 bases and J dropped 5 bases, with 18 bases sitting between them. The CDR3 consists of 16 residues. Germline assignment: CDR1 SGHRS and CDR2 YFSETQ. CDR3 sequence: CASSLEGRPELHEQYF. CDR3 DNA: TGCGCCAGCAGCTTGGAGGGGCGCCCGGAACTCCACGAGCAGTACTTC.